A selection of T cell receptor beta chains follows, all from one sample in a study of T cell repertoires in cytomegalovirus infection. TCRdb called the reads again in MiXCR, with one record for every CDR3 protein. This table holds some 700,000 distinct CDR3 sequences, 35% to 45% found once. Material for sequencing was PBMCs. The source of these receptors is a human donor in good health (CMV status not recorded). Some clones in this sample may be carry-over from other donors' samples. CDR3s include the opening cysteine and the closing phenylalanine or tryptophan. Fields, in order: D gene, clone size, V gene, J gene, CDR3 DNA, CDR3 protein. D genes are given only for firm matches. Expanded clones are given a class, and other clones once, few, many or no size at all.

D: TRBD1; size: NA; V: TRBV6-5; J: TRBJ2-7; DNA: TGTGCCAGCAGTTACTCGGAGGGGACAGGGAAGTATTACGAGCAGTACTTC; CDR3: CASSYSEGTGKYYEQYF
D: TRBD2; size: many; V: TRBV7-6; J: TRBJ2-1; DNA: TGTGCCAGCAGCCCAAGCGGGGCCTCCCTCCATGAGCAGTTCTTC; CDR3: CASSPSGASLHEQFF
D: TRBD2; size: few; V: TRBV7-2; J: TRBJ2-7; DNA: TGTGCCAGCAGCTTCAGCAGCGGGGGGGCAAGCTACGAGCAGTACTTC; CDR3: CASSFSSGGASYEQYF
D: TRBD2; size: NA; V: TRBV28; J: TRBJ2-4; DNA: TGTGCCAGCAGAGACGGGACTAGCGGGTGGATCGACATTCAGTACTTC; CDR3: CASRDGTSGWIDIQYF
D: NA; size: NA; V: TRBV19; J: TRBJ1-5; DNA: TGTGCCAGTAGTATGCGGGATTATAGCAATCAGCCCCAGCATTTT; CDR3: CASSMRDYSNQPQHF
D: NA; size: many; V: TRBV7-6; J: TRBJ1-1; DNA: TGTGCCAGCAGCTTTGACGACACGAACACTGAAGCTTTCTTT; CDR3: CASSFDDTNTEAFF
D: NA; size: NA; V: TRBV27; J: TRBJ2-2; DNA: TGTGCCAGCAGTTTATCGGTTTGGGATCCGAACACCGGGGAGCTGTTTTTT; CDR3: CASSLSVWDPNTGELFF
D: NA; size: NA; V: TRBV6-1; J: TRBJ2-4; DNA: TGTGCCACCCAAACGAGTGGCATTCAGTACTTC; CDR3: CATQTSGIQYF
D: NA; size: NA; V: TRBV3-1; J: TRBJ2-3; DNA: TGTGCCAGCAGCCAAGTTAGGACGACAGATACGCAGTATTTT; CDR3: CASSQVRTTDTQYF
D: NA; size: NA; V: TRBV28; J: TRBJ2-5; DNA: TGTGCCAGCAGGGAGGGGATCTCAGAGACCCAGTACTTC; CDR3: CASREGISETQYF
D: NA; size: NA; V: TRBV20-1; J: TRBJ2-1; DNA: TGCAGTGCTAGAGAACCGAGATCATACAATGAGCAGTTCTTC; CDR3: CSAREPRSYNEQFF
D: TRBD2; size: NA; V: TRBV7-6; J: TRBJ2-3; DNA: TGTGCCAGCAGCTTAGTGATATTGGTGGCGGGAGGCACAGATACGCAGTATTTT; CDR3: CASSLVILVAGGTDTQYF
D: NA; size: NA; V: TRBV28; J: TRBJ1-1; DNA: TGTGCCAGCGATCGGCTTGAAGCTTTCTTT; CDR3: CASDRLEAFF
D: NA; size: many; V: TRBV7-3; J: TRBJ2-1; DNA: TGTGCCAGCAGCCCGACGTTAAGCGGGCACAATGAGCAGTTCTTC; CDR3: CASSPTLSGHNEQFF
D: TRBD1; size: NA; V: TRBV6-5; J: TRBJ1-1; DNA: TGTGCCAGCAACCCCAGGGGGCTTTCTTTCGGGAACACTGAAGCTTTCTTT; CDR3: CASNPRGLSFGNTEAFF
D: NA; size: NA; V: TRBV6-5; J: TRBJ2-7; DNA: TGTGCCAGCAGTTACTCGAGGAGGTTCGGGACACCAAACTACGAGCAGTACTTC; CDR3: CASSYSRRFGTPNYEQYF
D: NA; size: NA; V: TRBV25-1; J: TRBJ1-2; DNA: TGTGCCAGCAGTGGGGGAGGGGATCAGTTAGGGTATGGCTACACCTTC; CDR3: CASSGGGDQLGYGYTF
D: NA; size: few; V: TRBV11-2; J: TRBJ2-5; DNA: TGTGCCAGCAGCTCCGTCAAGGGGGAGACCCAGTACTTC; CDR3: CASSSVKGETQYF
D: TRBD1; size: NA; V: TRBV28; J: TRBJ1-5; DNA: TGTGCCAGCAGTACCGGGACAGGGTTTCAGCCCCAGCATTTT; CDR3: CASSTGTGFQPQHF
D: NA; size: few; V: TRBV6-1; J: TRBJ1-4; DNA: TGTGCCAGCAGCGACAACAGGGTTGAAAAACTGTTTTTT; CDR3: CASSDNRVEKLFF
D: NA; size: many; V: TRBV11-2; J: TRBJ1-2; DNA: TGTGCCAGCAGCTTAACCCCAGGGAATAACTATGGCTACACCTTC; CDR3: CASSLTPGNNYGYTF
D: NA; size: few; V: TRBV6-5; J: TRBJ2-2; DNA: TGTGCTACCAACTTGGGGGCCTACACCGGGGAGCTGTTTTTT; CDR3: CATNLGAYTGELFF
D: TRBD1; size: few; V: TRBV9; J: TRBJ1-2; DNA: TGTGCCAGCAGCCTCGCTCACACTGACAGGGAGGACTATGGCTACACCTTC; CDR3: CASSLAHTDREDYGYTF
D: TRBD2; size: NA; V: TRBV23-1; J: TRBJ2-5; DNA: TGCGCCAGCAGACCTATGGATCCGGGACTAGTCCTACAAGAGACCCAGTACTTC; CDR3: CASRPMDPGLVLQETQYF
D: NA; size: NA; V: TRBV4-1; J: TRBJ2-2; DNA: TGCGCCAGCAGCCAAGTGGTCGGGACCGCGAACACCGGGGAGCTGTTTTTT; CDR3: CASSQVVGTANTGELFF
D: NA; size: few; V: TRBV7-6; J: TRBJ1-4; DNA: TGTGCCAGCAGCCCCACGACCCCTAGGGAAAAACTGTTTTTT; CDR3: CASSPTTPREKLFF
D: NA; size: NA; V: TRBV28; J: TRBJ1-1; DNA: TGTGCCAGCAGTTTCGGACCGAACAATGAAGCTTTTTTT; CDR3: CASSFGPNNEAFF
D: NA; size: NA; V: TRBV24-1; J: TRBJ2-5; DNA: TGTGCCACCAGTCGGGAAGGGCGGCAAGAGACCCAGTACTTC; CDR3: CATSREGRQETQYF
D: TRBD1; size: many; V: TRBV6-1; J: TRBJ2-6; DNA: TGTGCCAGCAGTCTACTGGGACAGGACTCTGGGGCCAACGTCCTGACTTTC; CDR3: CASSLLGQDSGANVLTF
D: TRBD2; size: NA; V: TRBV12-3/TRBV12-4; J: TRBJ2-1; DNA: TGTGCCAGCAGCAAGGGACTAGCGGGGGGGAACAATGAGCAGTTCTTC; CDR3: CASSKGLAGGNNEQFF
D: TRBD2; size: NA; V: TRBV19; J: TRBJ2-3; DNA: TGTGCCAGTAGACGTAGCGGGGGCTTTCGCACAGATACGCAGTATTTT; CDR3: CASRRSGGFRTDTQYF
D: NA; size: NA; V: TRBV2; J: TRBJ1-1; DNA: TGTGCCAGCAGCGAATCCGGCAGGGCAGGTACTGAAGCTTTCTTT; CDR3: CASSESGRAGTEAFF
D: NA; size: once; V: TRBV20-1; J: TRBJ1-2; DNA: TGCAGTGCTAGTTTTTATGTTCGCAGGGTCCCCTATGGCTACACCTTC; CDR3: CSASFYVRRVPYGYTF
D: TRBD2; size: few; V: TRBV7-9; J: TRBJ2-3; DNA: TGTGCCAGCAGCACCGGGACTAGCGGGGTTTTGGATACGCAGTATTTT; CDR3: CASSTGTSGVLDTQYF
D: NA; size: few; V: TRBV27; J: TRBJ2-1; DNA: TGTGCCAGCAGTCGTATAGGGGGGCGGGACTACAATGAGCAGTTCTTC; CDR3: CASSRIGGRDYNEQFF
D: TRBD1; size: many; V: TRBV28; J: TRBJ1-5; DNA: TGTGCCAGCAGTTTCGCACAGGGGAACCAGCCCCAGCATTTT; CDR3: CASSFAQGNQPQHF
D: NA; size: NA; V: TRBV7-3; J: TRBJ1-1; DNA: TGTGCCAGCAGCTCATACGGTAGAAACACTGAAGCTTTCTTT; CDR3: CASSSYGRNTEAFF
D: TRBD2; size: few; V: TRBV28; J: TRBJ2-5; DNA: TGTGCCAGCCGGAACTTGGGCGGATACGCGGGGGGAGAGACCCAGTACTTC; CDR3: CASRNLGGYAGGETQYF
D: NA; size: few; V: TRBV7-9; J: TRBJ2-3; DNA: TGTGCCAGCAGCCCCTCTCCCCGGGGGTATGCCACAGATACGCAGTATTTT; CDR3: CASSPSPRGYATDTQYF
D: TRBD1; size: NA; V: TRBV9; J: TRBJ2-1; DNA: TGTTCCAGCAGCGTAGGGCCCGGACAGGGGACCAATGAGCAGTTCTTC; CDR3: CSSSVGPGQGTNEQFF
D: NA; size: few; V: TRBV4-1; J: TRBJ2-1; DNA: TGCGCCAGCAGCCACGGCGGCAGCGGCTATTACAATGAGCAGTTCTTC; CDR3: CASSHGGSGYYNEQFF